Presented here are 32 T cell receptor beta chains from one specimen sequenced in a study of OX40 agonist ivuxolimab in advanced cancers. Assay used: immunoSEQ multiplex PCR; TCRdb lists only in-frame clones, some missing. The sample has tens of thousands of clones; approximately 86% are singletons. The sequences come from CD4+ or CD8+ T cells sorted from blood, collected in a trial of the OX40 agonist ivuxolimab. Receptors originate from an adult with an advanced solid tumor such as melanoma, head and neck, liver or kidney cancer.

This chain connects TRBV7-5 to TRBJ1-4. TRBV7-5 is listed as a pseudogene. CDR3 length: 14 amino acids. CDR3 DNA: TGTGCCAGCAGCCCATTCACGTCGGACGAAAAACTGTTTTTT. Protein: CASSPFTSDEKLFF.

The chain carries TRBV7-2 and TRBJ2-5; the match to TRBD1 covers 9 bases. V lost 6 bases, J lost 5 bases, and 16 bases stayed unmatched. This CDR3 is built from 17 residues. Germline loops: CDR1 SGHTA, CDR2 FQGNSA. The CDR3 DNA follows: TGTGCCAGCAGTCGGACAGGGGTTATGGCAAGTGCGGAGACCCAGTACTTC. Amino acids: CASSRTGVMASAETQYF.

This chain uses TRBV18 with TRBJ2-7, with D possibly being TRBD1 (6 bases). Germline CDR1 and CDR2: KGHSH and LQKENI. The length of the CDR3 is 14 residues. V shed 5 bases and J shed 3 bases, with 14 bases lying between them. This CDR3 is CASSSTDSNYEQYF. In DNA form, the CDR3 reads TGTGCCAGCTCATCAACGGACAGCAACTACGAGCAGTACTTC.

This chain uses TRBV15 with TRBJ2-7, with TRBD2 matching 11 bases. CDR1 is LNHNV and CDR2 is YYDKDF in the germline V gene (reference sequence). Trimming at V came to 1 base and at J to 4 bases, leaving 6 bases not matched to a gene. The CDR3 runs to 16 residues. The CDR3 DNA sequence: TGTGCCACCAGCAGAGCTAGCGCTAGCGGGGGGTACGAGCAGTACTTC. This translates into CATSRASASGGYEQYF.

The J gene is TRBJ2-3, the V gene TRBV7-2; no definite D call. Germline CDR1 reads SGHTA; CDR2 reads FQGNSA. Trimming left V 5 bases short and J 6 bases short, with 15 bases between. The CDR3 runs 14 residues. The chain's CDR3 is CASSHRTKRDTQYF. CDR3 in DNA: TGTGCCAGCAGCCATCGAACGAAAAGGGATACGCAGTATTTT.

The CDR3 reads CASSLDRGDYEQYF. The CDR3 nucleotides read TGTGCCAGCAGCTTAGACAGGGGGGACTACGAGCAGTACTTC. This sequence joins TRBV7-2 and TRBJ2-7; 8 nucleotides line up with TRBD1. The CDR3 is 14 amino acids. In germline, CDR1 is SGHTA, CDR2 FQGNSA. Trimming took 1 base from V and 3 from J; bases not matched to a gene: 2. Full variable domain (missing parts from reference TRBV7-2 and TRBJ2-7): GAGVSQSPSNKVTEKGKDVELRCDPISGHTALYWYRQSLGQGLEFLIYFQGNSAPDKSGLPSDRFSAERTGGSVSTLTIQRTQQEDSAVYLCASSLDRGDYEQYFGPGTRLTVT.

The rearrangement links TRBV6-6 to TRBJ2-4; 7 bases align to TRBD2. Germline CDR1 is MNHNY and CDR2 is SVGAGI (reference sequence). This CDR3 has 13 residues. V trimming: 10 bases; J trimming: 7 bases; junction bases outside the gene matches: 10. The CDR3 DNA reads TGTGCCATCAGGGAGGGCCATGCGAACATTCAGTACTTC. Its translation is CAIREGHANIQYF.

The chain recombines TRBV7-3 with TRBJ1-1, with TRBD1 matching 8 bases. The CDR3 totals 14 residues. From germline, CDR1 is SGHTA and CDR2 FQGTGA. Trimming at V came to 5 bases and at J to 4 bases, leaving 6 bases not matched to a gene. Here the CDR3 reads CASSRQGAVTEAFF. The CDR3 DNA is TGTGCCAGCAGCAGGCAGGGGGCAGTCACTGAAGCTTTCTTT.

The CDR3 DNA reads TGCGCCAGCAGCCCGACAGGGATGAACACTGAAGCTTTCTTT. It is translated as CASSPTGMNTEAFF. The chain links TRBV5-1 to TRBJ1-1, with 7 bases identical to TRBD1. V shed 4 bases, J shed 0 bases, and the junction held 3 bases outside the gene matches. CDR1 and CDR2 (germline): SGHRS, YFSETQ. CDR3 length: 14 residues. The whole variable domain, remainder taken from reference TRBV5-1 and TRBJ1-1, is KAGVTQTPRYLIKTRGQQVTLSCSPISGHRSVSWYQQTPGQGLQFLFEYFSETQRNKGNFPGRFSGRQFSNSRSEMNVSTLELGDSALYLCASSPTGMNTEAFFGQGTRLTVV.

V is TRBV11-2 and J is TRBJ1-1, with TRBD1 identical over 11 bases. CDR3 length equals 17 residues. The V gene end was trimmed by 3 bases and the J gene end by 6 bases; junction bases not matched to a gene: 12. Per the germline V gene, CDR1 is SGHAT and CDR2 is FQNNGV. CDR3 bases: TGTGCCAGCAGCTTTGGACAGGGGGCGCGGGGAAGGTCTGAAGCTTTCTTT. Its translation: CASSFGQGARGRSEAFF.

This rearrangement joins TRBV6-5 to TRBJ2-1, with 8 bases fitting TRBD1. CDR3 length: 12 amino acids. Trimming cost V 6 bases and J 7 bases; bases outside gene matches: 2. CDR1 is MNHEY, CDR2 SVGAGI, per germline. The CDR3 region is CASSRQGNEQFF. The CDR3 DNA sequence: TGTGCCAGCAGCCGACAGGGGAATGAGCAGTTCTTC.

The chain has TRBV7-9 and TRBJ2-2, with D possibly being TRBD1 (6 bases). This CDR3 region has 13 residues. Germline V gene sequence: CDR1 SEHNR, CDR2 FQNEAQ (reference sequence). Trimming shortened V by 11 bases and J by 0 bases, and 10 bases separated the two germline ends. The CDR3 loop is CARGHSNTGELFF. DNA for the CDR3: TGTGCCCGGGGACACTCGAACACCGGGGAGCTGTTTTTT.

The chain carries TRBV6-1 and TRBJ2-1, with D possibly being TRBD2 (5 bases). The CDR3 has 15 residues. Trimming took 2 bases from V and 5 from J, leaving 13 bases between them. Germline V gene sequence: CDR1 MNHNS, CDR2 SASEGT. CDR3 sequence (DNA): TGTGCCAGCAGTGAATGGAGCGGACTTGACAATGAGCAGTTCTTC. The encoded protein is CASSEWSGLDNEQFF.

The rearrangement joins TRBV30 to TRBJ1-5; no definite D call. The CDR3 is made up of 12 amino acids. CDR1 GTSNPN and CDR2 SVGIG come from the germline V gene (reference sequence). The ends were cut back, 2 bases at V and 0 bases at J, with 2 bases in the middle. DNA for the CDR3: TGTGCCTGGAGTTATAGCAATCAGCCCCAGCATTTT. Translation gives CAWSYSNQPQHF.

The chain couples TRBV30 to TRBJ2-3; TRBD1 or TRBD2 may be the D gene (5 bases each). The germline V gene encodes CDR1 GTSNPN and CDR2 SVGIG (reference sequence). V was trimmed by 0 bases and J by 4 bases, leaving 20 bases between them. This CDR3 has 17 residues. The CDR3 DNA sequence: TGTGCCTGGAGTGTACCCGGACCCCGAGAGGGACCAGATACGCAGTATTTT. As protein: CAWSVPGPREGPDTQYF. The whole variable domain, filled in from reference TRBV30 and TRBJ2-3, reads SQTIHQWPATLVQPVGSPLSLECTVEGTSNPNLYWYRQAAGRGLQLLFYSVGIGQISSEVPQNLSASRPQDRQFILSSKKLLLSDSGFYLCAWSVPGPREGPDTQYFGPGTRLTVL.

The genes are TRBV10-2 and TRBJ2-5, with D possibly TRBD2 on 7 matching bases. There are 15 residues in the CDR3. The V and J ends lost 0 bases and 4 bases respectively, with 12 bases between them. Germline values: CDR1 WSHSY, CDR2 SAAADI. The CDR3 DNA follows: TGCGCCAGCAGTGAGTCGGGGGGGGCGCGAGAGACCCAGTACTTC. Translation gives CASSESGGARETQYF.

The rearrangement links TRBV7-3 to TRBJ2-5; D unclear. This CDR3 contains 14 residues. Germline V lookup: CDR1 SGHTA, CDR2 FQGTGA. Trimming pared 0 bases from V and 0 bases from J, leaving 5 bases between. The chain's CDR3 is CASSLTVNQETQYF. The CDR3 coding sequence is TGTGCCAGCAGCTTAACGGTGAACCAAGAGACCCAGTACTTC.

The table lists this clone with a count of one. The rearrangement joins TRBV4-1 to TRBJ2-2; perhaps TRBD2 as D (6 bases). This CDR3 is 15 amino acids long. V was trimmed by 1 base and J by 4 bases, leaving 10 bases between them. Germline V gene sequence: CDR1 MGHRA, CDR2 YSYEKL. The CDR3 DNA sequence: TGCGCCAGCAGCCAAGTGGAGGGAGGCACCGGGGAGCTGTTTTTT. It yields the protein CASSQVEGGTGELFF.

The CDR3 loop is CASSVSLGAGGETQYF. As DNA, the CDR3 is TGTGCCAGCAGTGTCTCTCTAGGAGCGGGAGGAGAGACCCAGTACTTC. The chain combines TRBV2 with TRBJ2-5; 9 nucleotides line up with TRBD2. CDR1 and CDR2 (germline): SNHLY, FYNNEI. The CDR3 spans 16 residues. V gave up 4 bases and J gave up 4 bases; unmatched junction bases: 10.

The chain links TRBV6-6 to TRBJ2-3; perhaps D is TRBD1 or TRBD2 (5 bases each). Trimming removed 5 bases at V and 2 bases at J, with 11 bases between. Germline CDR1 MNHNY, CDR2 SVGAGI (reference sequence). The CDR3 loop spans 14 amino acids. The CDR3 nucleotides are TGTGCCAGCAGTGCCCGGGACGTCACAGATACGCAGTATTTT. It specifies CASSARDVTDTQYF.

The V call is TRBV15, the J call TRBJ1-1; 11 bases are shared with TRBD1. Trimming at V came to 5 bases and at J to 3 bases, leaving 5 bases not matched to a gene. The length of the CDR3 is 15 residues. CDR1 LNHNV and CDR2 YYDKDF come from the germline V gene (reference sequence). CDR3 in amino acids: CATSGRTGGHTEAFF. The DNA of the CDR3 is TGTGCCACCAGCGGAAGGACAGGGGGCCACACTGAAGCTTTCTTT. The complete variable domain, with remaining parts taken from reference TRBV15 and TRBJ1-1, reads DAMVIQNPRYQVTQFGKPVTLSCSQTLNHNVMYWYQQKSSQAPKLLFHYYDKDFNNEADTPDNFQSRRPNTSFCFLDIRSPGLGDTAMYLCATSGRTGGHTEAFFGQGTRLTVV.

This clone was seen only once. V usage is TRBV5-1 and J usage is TRBJ1-1; no firm D call. The V end was cut by 0 bases, the J end by 8 bases, with 8 bases between. Per the germline V gene, CDR1 is SGHRS and CDR2 is YFSETQ. This CDR3 has 12 amino acids. Here the CDR3 DNA reads TGCGCCAGCAGCTTGGTGGCTGGGGAAGCTTTCTTT. Translation: CASSLVAGEAFF.

The J gene is TRBJ1-3, the V gene TRBV18, with a weak D call TRBD1 (5 bases). Trimming shortened V by 5 bases and J by 1 base, and 12 bases separated the two germline ends. The CDR3 covers 15 residues. CDR1 is KGHSH and CDR2 is LQKENI in the germline V gene. The CDR3 DNA is TGTGCCAGCTCAGCACGCAGACAGTCTGGAAACACCATATATTTT. This translates into CASSARRQSGNTIYF.

J is TRBJ1-5 and V is TRBV10-3; weak D call: TRBD1 (5 bases). Germline-derived CDR1 and CDR2 are ENHRY and SYGVKD. V was clipped by 4 bases and J by 5 bases, with 18 bases between them. The CDR3 runs 16 residues. The CDR3: CAISVGLGRGDQPQHF. The CDR3 DNA is TGTGCCATCAGTGTGGGACTGGGGAGGGGAGATCAGCCCCAGCATTTT.

The chain is built from TRBV5-1 and TRBJ2-3; D may match TRBD1 or TRBD2 (9 bases each). Deletions cut 8 bases from V and 0 bases from J, with 22 bases between. Germline V CDR1 and CDR2: SGHRS, YFSETQ. The CDR3 is made up of 17 amino acids. The CDR3 coding sequence is TGCGCCAGTAAGGGACAGGGAACTAGCGGGAGCACAGATACGCAGTATTTT. This encodes CASKGQGTSGSTDTQYF.

This clone was counted a single time. The chain uses TRBV11-2 and TRBJ2-1; D uncertain. Germline lookup yields CDR1 SGHAT and CDR2 FQNNGV. The CDR3 length is 15 residues. V lost 5 bases and J 6 bases, leaving 17 bases between the germline ends. CDR3 sequence reads: CASSVTRVGGNEQFF. CDR3 in DNA: TGTGCCAGCAGCGTTACTCGGGTGGGTGGCAATGAGCAGTTCTTC.

This clone is a singleton in its sample. This rearrangement joins TRBV7-3 to TRBJ2-2; D is undetermined. The V and J ends lost 4 bases and 7 bases respectively, with 4 bases between them. The CDR3 sequence is 11 residues long. Germline values: CDR1 SGHTA, CDR2 FQGTGA. For the CDR3, the DNA is TGTGCCAGCAGCTCCTACGGGGAGCTGTTTTTT. Its translation is CASSSYGELFF.

The gene calls are TRBV2 and TRBJ2-1; 8 bases are shared with TRBD1. V was clipped by 1 base and J by 6 bases; unmatched bases: 2. The CDR3 is 14 residues long. The germline V gene has CDR1 SNHLY and CDR2 FYNNEI. The CDR3 here is CASSEEQGGNEQFF. The CDR3 nucleotides read TGTGCCAGCAGTGAAGAACAGGGGGGCAATGAGCAGTTCTTC. The full variable domain, with the rest looked up from reference TRBV2 and TRBJ2-1, is EPEVTQTPSHQVTQMGQEVILRCVPISNHLYFYWYRQILGQKVEFLVSFYNNEISEKSEIFDDQFSVERPDGSNFTLKIRSTKLEDSAMYFCASSEEQGGNEQFFGPGTRLTVL.

The V gene is TRBV5-1, the J gene TRBJ2-5; D gene ambiguous. V was cut by 5 bases and J by 3 bases, with 14 bases left in between. The CDR3 totals 14 residues. Germline-derived CDR1 and CDR2 are SGHRS and YFSETQ. CDR3 bases: TGCGCCAGCAGTCTAATACCAGGAAAAGAGACCCAGTACTTC. Protein product: CASSLIPGKETQYF.

The chain is built from TRBV5-1 and TRBJ2-2; no clear D gene. This CDR3 is 13 amino acids long. Germline lookup yields CDR1 SGHRS and CDR2 YFSETQ. V lost 4 bases and J lost 5, with 9 bases in between. CDR3 in amino acids: CASSRFVTGELFF. The CDR3, as DNA: TGCGCCAGCAGCCGTTTTGTAACCGGGGAGCTGTTTTTT. Combining the CDR3 with reference TRBV5-1 and TRBJ2-2 gives the whole variable domain KAGVTQTPRYLIKTRGQQVTLSCSPISGHRSVSWYQQTPGQGLQFLFEYFSETQRNKGNFPGRFSGRQFSNSRSEMNVSTLELGDSALYLCASSRFVTGELFFGEGSRLTVL.

CDR3 protein: CASTFVTEAFF. The CDR3 DNA is TGTGCCAGCACCTTCGTTACTGAAGCTTTCTTT. The genes are TRBV6-5 and TRBJ1-1; D ambiguous. Trimming stripped 7 bases from V and 5 bases from J, with 8 bases between. This CDR3 contains 11 residues. The V gene's germline CDR1 is MNHEY and CDR2 SVGAGI.

This clone came up a few times. The V call is TRBV18, the J call TRBJ2-2; maybe TRBD1 (6 bases). Looked up from germline, CDR1 is KGHSH and CDR2 is LQKENI. Trimming pared 9 bases from V and 0 bases from J, leaving 14 bases between. The CDR3 totals 15 residues. Here the CDR3 reads CASKQGQTNTGELFF. CDR3 sequence (DNA): TGTGCCAGTAAACAAGGACAGACGAACACCGGGGAGCTGTTTTTT.